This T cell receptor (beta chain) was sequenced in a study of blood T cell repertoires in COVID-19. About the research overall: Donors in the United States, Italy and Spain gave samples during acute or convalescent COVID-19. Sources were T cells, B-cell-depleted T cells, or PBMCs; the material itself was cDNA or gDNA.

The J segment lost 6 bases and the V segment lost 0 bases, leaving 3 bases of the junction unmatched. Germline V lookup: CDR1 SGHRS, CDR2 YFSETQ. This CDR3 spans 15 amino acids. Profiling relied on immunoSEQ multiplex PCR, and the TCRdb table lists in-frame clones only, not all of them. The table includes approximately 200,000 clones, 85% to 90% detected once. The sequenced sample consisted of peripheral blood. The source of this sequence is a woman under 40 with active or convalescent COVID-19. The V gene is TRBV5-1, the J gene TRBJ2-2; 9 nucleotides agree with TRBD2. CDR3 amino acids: CASSLVSGSAGELFF. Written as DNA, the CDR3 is TGCGCCAGCAGCTTGGTTAGCGGGAGCGCCGGGGAGCTGTTTTTT. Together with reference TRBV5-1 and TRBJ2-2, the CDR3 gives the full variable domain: KAGVTQTPRYLIKTRGQQVTLSCSPISGHRSVSWYQQTPGQGLQFLFEYFSETQRNKGNFPGRFSGRQFSNSRSEMNVSTLELGDSALYLCASSLVSGSAGELFFGEGSRLTVL.